The clone carrying this TCR beta chain was detected once. Its matching antigen is unknown. The immunoSEQ assay was version 4, run in survey mode. Here immunoSEQ multiplex PCR was the method, and the copy in TCRdb shows in-frame clones only, minus some. Of some 20,000 clones listed, 65% were seen once; the top ten hold 7% to 10%. The data were obtained in a study of persistence of HIV-infected CD4 T cells. Lysates of CMV-infected fibroblasts at 10 ug/mL stimulated these cells. CD4+ T cells upregulating both CD40 ligand and CD69 were sorted as responding cells. The clonotype was recovered from an adult woman with HIV who was CMV-seropositive. Specimen: CD4+ T cells sorted from PBMCs after approximately 20-hour stimulation, collected from a patient who received antiretroviral therapy.

In DNA form, the CDR3 reads TGCGCCAGCAGCTTCCAGCGGGTTACAGATACGCAGTATTTT. It codes for CASSFQRVTDTQYF. This chain connects TRBV5-1 to TRBJ2-3, with a possible D match to TRBD2 (6 bases). V was shortened by 2 bases and J by 3 bases, with 10 bases between the two germline ends. The CDR3 covers 14 residues. Germline loops: CDR1 SGHRS, CDR2 YFSETQ.